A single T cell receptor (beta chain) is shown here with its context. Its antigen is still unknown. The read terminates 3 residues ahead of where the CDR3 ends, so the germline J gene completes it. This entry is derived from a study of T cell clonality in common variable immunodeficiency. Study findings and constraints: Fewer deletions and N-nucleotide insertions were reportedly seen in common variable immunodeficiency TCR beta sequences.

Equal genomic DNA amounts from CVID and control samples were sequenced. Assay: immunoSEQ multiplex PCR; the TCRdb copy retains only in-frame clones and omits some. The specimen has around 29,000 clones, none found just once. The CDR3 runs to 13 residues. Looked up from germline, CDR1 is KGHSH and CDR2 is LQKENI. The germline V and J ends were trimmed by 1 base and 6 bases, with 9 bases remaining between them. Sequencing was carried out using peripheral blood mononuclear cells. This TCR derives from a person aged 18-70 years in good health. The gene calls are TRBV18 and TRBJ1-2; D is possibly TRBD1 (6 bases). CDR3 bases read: TGTGCCAGCTCACCACGAGGGGGGGATGGC. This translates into CASSPRGGDG. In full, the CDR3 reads CASSPRGGDGYTF.